This T cell receptor (beta chain) emerged from a study of T cells in Graves' hyperthyroidism and ophthalmopathy. Study summary: Sampling of peripheral blood happened at initial diagnosis, prior to any treatment. Findings and caveats of the study: Stable hyperthyroidism was separated from ophthalmopathy by a model based on 13 V-J features.

RNA transcripts were the template for amplifying TCR beta CDR3 regions. The HTBI primer set served for first-round RT-PCR of the TCR CDR3. TCRdb itself ran the multiplex PCR reads through MiXCR, one entry per CDR3 protein. Here the sample spans about 590,000 distinct CDR3 sequences, 14% being singletons. In regard to this clonotype: Antigen specificity is unknown. A clone one base away is much larger, so this may be a read error.

Fresh peripheral blood, approximately 9.1 ml, was the source of the PBMCs. This sequence originates from a woman younger than 35 with Graves' ophthalmopathy. The specimen sequenced was blood.

The CDR3 is CSARASHRGTGDFGGYTF. The CDR3 DNA reads TGCAGTGCTAGAGCTTCGCATCGCGGGACAGGGGATTTCGGAGGCTACACCTTC. The chain combines TRBV20-1 with TRBJ1-2; TRBD1 matches at 10 bases. Germline assignment: CDR1 DFQATT and CDR2 SNEGSKA (reference sequence). The CDR3 covers 18 residues. The V and J ends lost 1 base and 8 bases, in that order; junction bases with no gene match: 19.